The next 8 T cell receptor beta chains were all read from a single sample in a study of technical replicates of blood from a few donors. Sequenced by immunoSEQ multiplex PCR; TCRdb stores in-frame clones only, minus some. The sample has 44,000 or so clones; roughly 92% are singletons. The source material was PBMCs. Every receptor here comes from a human donor in good health. Some clones in this sample may be carry-over from other donors' samples.

The chain is built from TRBV4-1 and TRBJ2-1; no reliable D call. The CDR3 sequence is 19 residues long. Looked up from germline, CDR1 is MGHRA and CDR2 is YSYEKL. V was clipped by 0 bases and J by 0 bases, with 18 bases between them. CDR3: CASSQDSSRWASSYNEQFF. CDR3 bases: TGCGCCAGCAGCCAAGACTCCTCCCGATGGGCCAGCTCCTACAATGAGCAGTTCTTC.

The V call is TRBV13, the J call TRBJ2-2, with TRBD2 identical over 9 bases. V was clipped by 3 bases and J by 7 bases; unmatched bases: 12. Germline assignment: CDR1 PRHDT and CDR2 FYEKMQ (reference sequence). CDR3 size: 17 residues. CDR3 sequence (DNA): TGTGCCAGCAGCTTCCGCCGACTAGCGGCGAGGGACGGGGAGCTGTTTTTT. It is translated as CASSFRRLAARDGELFF. Full variable domain (missing parts from reference TRBV13 and TRBJ2-2): AAGVIQSPRHLIKEKRETATLKCYPIPRHDTVYWYQQGPGQDPQFLISFYEKMQSDKGSIPDRFSAQQFSDYHSELNMSSLELGDSALYFCASSFRRLAARDGELFFGEGSRLTVL.

V and J are TRBV14 and TRBJ2-7, with D unclear. The CDR3 length is 12 residues. CDR1 is SGHDN, CDR2 FVKESK, per germline. The germline V and J ends were trimmed by 4 bases and 2 bases, with 6 bases remaining between them. The CDR3: CASSLIPYEQYF. In nucleotides, the CDR3 is TGTGCCAGCAGCCTCATTCCCTACGAGCAGTACTTC.

This clone was seen a single time. The chain recombines TRBV7-3 with TRBJ2-2; 10 nucleotides agree with TRBD2. The CDR3 is 14 residues long. Per the germline V gene, CDR1 is SGHTA and CDR2 is FQGTGA. Trimming cost V 0 bases and J 8 bases; bases outside gene matches: 0. CDR3 protein: CASSLTTSGGELFF. CDR3 nucleotide sequence: TGTGCCAGCAGCTTAACGACTAGCGGGGGGGAGCTGTTTTTT.

The chain recombines TRBV5-4 with TRBJ2-7; 9 bases fit TRBD2. The CDR3 covers 16 residues. Germline CDR1 reads SGHNT; CDR2 reads YYREEE (reference sequence). After removal of 4 bases from V and 2 bases from J, the junction contained 10 bases not matched to a gene. The CDR3 DNA reads TGTGCCAGCAGCAGAGGCGGGAGGGCGAAAACCTACGAGCAGTACTTC. Residues: CASSRGGRAKTYEQYF.

The genes are TRBV30 and TRBJ1-1; D is ambiguous. The germline V and J ends were trimmed by 8 bases and 5 bases, with 9 bases remaining between them. CDR3 length: 10 amino acids. In germline, CDR1 is GTSNPN, CDR2 SVGIG (reference sequence). CDR3 coding DNA: TGTGCCGCCGGGGATACTGAAGCTTTCTTT. Translating gives CAAGDTEAFF. Full variable domain (missing parts from reference TRBV30 and TRBJ1-1): SQTIHQWPATLVQPVGSPLSLECTVEGTSNPNLYWYRQAAGRGLQLLFYSVGIGQISSEVPQNLSASRPQDRQFILSSKKLLLSDSGFYLCAAGDTEAFFGQGTRLTVV.

This clone occurred once. The V call is TRBV4-2, the J call TRBJ1-6, with D tentatively TRBD1 (6 bases). Trimming shortened V by 0 bases and J by 1 base, and 13 bases separated the two germline ends. CDR1 and CDR2 from the germline V gene are LGHNA and YNFKEQ. This CDR3 is 18 amino acids long. CDR3 amino acids: CASSQEVQGISYNSPLHF. As DNA, the CDR3 is TGTGCCAGCAGCCAAGAGGTCCAGGGGATTTCCTATAATTCACCCCTCCACTTT.

The rearrangement uses TRBV7-9 and TRBJ2-1; 15 bases match TRBD2. V was pared by 3 bases and J by 6 bases, with 3 bases of the junction left unmatched. The CDR3 consists of 16 residues. Germline V gives CDR1 SEHNR, CDR2 FQNEAQ (reference sequence). CDR3 coding DNA: TGTGCCAGCAGCTTCCCGGGACTAGCGGGAGGCAATGAGCAGTTCTTC. Translated, it gives CASSFPGLAGGNEQFF.